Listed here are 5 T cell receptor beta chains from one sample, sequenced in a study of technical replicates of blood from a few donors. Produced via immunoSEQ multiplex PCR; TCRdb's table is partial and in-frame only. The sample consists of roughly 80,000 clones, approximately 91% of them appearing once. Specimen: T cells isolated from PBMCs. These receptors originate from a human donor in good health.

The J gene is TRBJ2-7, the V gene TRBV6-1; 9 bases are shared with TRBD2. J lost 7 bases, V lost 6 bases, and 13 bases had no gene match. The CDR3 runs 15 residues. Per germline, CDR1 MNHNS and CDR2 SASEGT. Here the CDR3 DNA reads TGTGCCAGCAGCCGTCTAGCGGGAACCCCAGGGGAGCAGTACTTC. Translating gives CASSRLAGTPGEQYF.

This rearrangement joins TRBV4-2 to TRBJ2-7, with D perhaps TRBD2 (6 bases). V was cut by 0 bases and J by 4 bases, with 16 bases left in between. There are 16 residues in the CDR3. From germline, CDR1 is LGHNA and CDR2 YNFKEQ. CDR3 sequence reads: CASSQDETSENYEQYF. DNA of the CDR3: TGTGCCAGCAGCCAAGACGAGACTAGTGAGAATTACGAGCAGTACTTC.

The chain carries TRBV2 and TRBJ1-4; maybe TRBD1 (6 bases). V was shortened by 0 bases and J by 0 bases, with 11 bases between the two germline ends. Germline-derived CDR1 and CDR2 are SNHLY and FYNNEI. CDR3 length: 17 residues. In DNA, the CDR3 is TGTGCCAGCAGTGAAGCAGCCGACAGGTCAACTAATGAAAAACTGTTTTTT. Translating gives CASSEAADRSTNEKLFF.

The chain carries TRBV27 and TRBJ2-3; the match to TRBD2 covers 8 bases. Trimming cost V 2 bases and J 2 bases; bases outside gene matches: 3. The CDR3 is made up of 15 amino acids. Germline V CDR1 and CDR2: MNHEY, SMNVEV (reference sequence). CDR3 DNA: TGTGCCAGCAGTTTAATAGCGGGGAACACAGATACGCAGTATTTT. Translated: CASSLIAGNTDTQYF.

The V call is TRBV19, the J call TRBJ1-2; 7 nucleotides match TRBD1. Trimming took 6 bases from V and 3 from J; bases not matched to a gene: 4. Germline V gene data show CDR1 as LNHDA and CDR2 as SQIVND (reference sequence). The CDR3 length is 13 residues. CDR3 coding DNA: TGTGCCAGTAGCTCACAGGGGTACTATGGCTACACCTTC. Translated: CASSSQGYYGYTF.